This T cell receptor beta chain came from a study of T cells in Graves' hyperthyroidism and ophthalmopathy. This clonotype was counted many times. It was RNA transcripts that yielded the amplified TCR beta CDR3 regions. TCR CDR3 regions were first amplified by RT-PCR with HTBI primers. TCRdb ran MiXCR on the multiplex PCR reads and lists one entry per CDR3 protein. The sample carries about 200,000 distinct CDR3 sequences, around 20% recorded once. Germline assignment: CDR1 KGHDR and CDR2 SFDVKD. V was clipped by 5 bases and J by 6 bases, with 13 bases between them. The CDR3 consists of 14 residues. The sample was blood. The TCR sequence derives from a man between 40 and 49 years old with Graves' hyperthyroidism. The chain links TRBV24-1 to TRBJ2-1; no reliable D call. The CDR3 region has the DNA TGTGCCACCAGTGCTTTTAAGACTGCCAATGAGCAGTTCTTC. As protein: CATSAFKTANEQFF.